The 32 T cell receptor beta chains given below trace back to one sample, sequenced in a study of metastatic and nonmetastatic thyroid tumors. All patients reached thyroid surgery having received no treatment beforehand. TCRdb redid the clone calls on the PCR reads using MiXCR. The table shows about 41,000 clones, with approximately 28% occurring only once. The sample taken for sequencing was blood. Receptor source: a male donor with papillary thyroid cancer or a benign thyroid nodule (not recorded which). Some clones in this sample may be carry-over from other donors' samples.

This clone has ten or more counts. V gene TRBV5-1 combines with J gene TRBJ2-2; no firm D call. CDR3 size: 16 residues. Germline assignment: CDR1 SGHRS and CDR2 YFSETQ. Trimming pared 2 bases from V and 2 bases from J, leaving 13 bases between. CDR3 DNA: TGCGCCAGCAGCTTTTCGGCGGTTCTAAACACCGGGGAGCTGTTTTTT. Translating gives CASSFSAVLNTGELFF.

There are many counts of this clone. J is TRBJ2-5 and V is TRBV6-4; TRBD2 aligns across 11 bases. The CDR3 spans 15 residues. CDR1 is MRHNA and CDR2 is SNTAGT in the germline V gene. Unmatched junction bases numbered 5, after V lost 3 bases and J lost 5 bases. The CDR3: CASSETSGESETQYF. The DNA of the CDR3 is TGTGCCAGCAGTGAGACTAGCGGGGAGTCCGAGACCCAGTACTTC.

In its sample, this clone was seen many times. This sample includes further DNA sequences coding for the same CDR3. V gene TRBV18 combines with J gene TRBJ2-7; D is possibly TRBD1 (6 bases). The CDR3 sequence is 12 residues long. V was pared by 3 bases and J by 4 bases, with 7 bases between. Germline V gene lookup returns CDR1 KGHSH and CDR2 LQKENI. The CDR3 region is CASSPDRYEQYF. CDR3 nucleotide sequence: TGTGCCAGCTCACCCGACAGGTACGAGCAGTACTTC.

This clone was seen at least ten times. This chain connects TRBV3-1 to TRBJ1-1; 8 bases line up with TRBD1. The CDR3 sequence is 20 residues long. Trimming at V came to 3 bases and at J to 6 bases, leaving 24 bases not matched to a gene. Germline V gives CDR1 LGHDT, CDR2 YNNKEL (reference sequence). For the CDR3, the DNA is TGTGCCAGCAGCCAGACCCGGGACAGGTTTAGATCAAGGGTGGCTTCTGAAGCTTTCTTT. Its translation: CASSQTRDRFRSRVASEAFF. Full variable domain (outside the CDR3, taken from reference TRBV3-1 and TRBJ1-1): DTAVSQTPKYLVTQMGNDKSIKCEQNLGHDTMYWYKQDSKKFLKIMFSYNNKELIINETVPNRFSPKSPDKAHLNLHINSLELGDSAVYFCASSQTRDRFRSRVASEAFFGQGTRLTVV.

This chain connects TRBV6-2 or TRBV6-3 to TRBJ2-7, with D perhaps being TRBD1 or TRBD2 (10 bases each). Germline V gene sequence: CDR1 MNHEY, CDR2 SVGEGT. The CDR3 runs 18 residues. V was trimmed by 5 bases and J by 6 bases, leaving 29 bases between them. The CDR3: CASSPGQGRLAGVSEQYF. The CDR3 DNA sequence: TGTGCCAGCAGTCCGGGACAGGGGCGTCTAGCGGGAGTCTCCGAGCAGTACTTC.

This chain links TRBV27 with TRBJ2-3; possibly TRBD1 for D (6 bases). The CDR3 has 14 residues. Germline CDR1 MNHEY, CDR2 SMNVEV (reference sequence). DNA of the CDR3: TGTCACAGCAGAACGAGACAGGTGACGGATACGCAGTATTTT. It translates to CHSRTRQVTDTQYF.

The gene calls are TRBV20-1 and TRBJ1-2; unclear D gene. This CDR3 is 12 amino acids long. Trimming left V 3 bases short and J 10 bases short, with 15 bases between. Germline V gene data show CDR1 as DFQATT and CDR2 as SNEGSKA (reference sequence). The CDR3 DNA reads as TGCAGTGCTAGTACAGTGCGGGATGCCTACACCTTC. Translation gives CSASTVRDAYTF.

The rearrangement uses TRBV12-3 or TRBV12-4 and TRBJ2-1; 9 bases are a match to TRBD2. The junction had 9 bases not matched to a gene; V was cut back by 6 bases and J by 3 bases. CDR3 length equals 16 residues. CDR3 region: CASRGGLAGCYNEQFF. CDR3 DNA: TGTGCCAGCAGAGGAGGGCTAGCGGGATGCTACAATGAGCAGTTCTTC.

Note on this clone: The junction does not match germline at one end; this may be a read error. This rearrangement joins TRBV6-5 to TRBJ2-2, with D possibly TRBD1 on 5 matching bases. This CDR3 has 15 residues. Germline CDR1 reads MNHEY; CDR2 reads SVGAGI. CDR3 residues: CASSYTGENTGELFF. The CDR3 DNA reads as TGTGCCAGCAGTTATACAGGTGAGAACACCGGTGAGCTGTTTTTT.

The chain employs TRBV25-1 and TRBJ2-7; D tentatively fits TRBD1 or TRBD2 (6 bases each). CDR3 size: 13 residues. Trimming shortened V by 2 bases and J by 3 bases, and 8 bases separated the two germline ends. Germline CDR1 and CDR2: MGHDK and SYGVNS. For the CDR3, the DNA is TGTGCCAGCAGTGAAGGAGGGGGCTACGAGCAGTACTTC. Translating it yields CASSEGGGYEQYF.

Comments on this clone: Lacking the conserved final phenylalanine or tryptophan, this CDR3 likely reflects a read error. V gene TRBV20-1 combines with J gene TRBJ1-2, with 7 bases aligning to TRBD1. The CDR3 covers 15 residues. Germline CDR1 reads DFQATT; CDR2 reads SNEGSKA (reference sequence). J gave up 3 bases and V 5 bases, and 12 bases lay outside the gene matches. CDR3 sequence reads: CSALHRGTKDYGYTS. CDR3 nucleotides: TGCAGTGCTTTGCACAGGGGTACAAAAGACTATGGCTACACCTCC.

This chain uses TRBV28 with TRBJ2-7; D possibly corresponds to TRBD1 (5 bases). The CDR3 runs 13 residues. Per germline, CDR1 MDHEN and CDR2 SYDVKM. With 6 bases removed from V and 6 bases from J, the gap between germline ends came to 15 bases. This CDR3 reads CASRRKGVVEQYF. The CDR3 nucleotides read TGTGCCAGCAGGAGGAAAGGGGTAGTCGAGCAGTACTTC.

This clone showed up many times. In nucleotides, the CDR3 is TGCGCCAGCAGCCTAGGGGGGGAAAGCTCCTACGAGCAGTACTTC. The encoded protein is CASSLGGESSYEQYF. The rearrangement links TRBV4-1 to TRBJ2-7, with D possibly matching TRBD2 (7 bases). Trimming shortened V by 4 bases and J by 0 bases, and 13 bases separated the two germline ends. This CDR3 is built from 15 residues. Germline V lookup: CDR1 MGHRA, CDR2 YSYEKL.

This sequence joins TRBV20-1 and TRBJ1-1; 7 nucleotides agree with TRBD1. The CDR3 is made up of 15 amino acids. V lost 5 bases, J lost 0 bases, and 9 bases stayed unmatched. The germline CDR1 and CDR2 sequences are DFQATT and SNEGSKA (reference sequence). The CDR3 DNA is TGCAGTGCTCCACACGAAGGGGGCATGAACACTGAAGCTTTCTTT. Translated, it gives CSAPHEGGMNTEAFF.

This clone showed up many times. The chain links TRBV3-1 to TRBJ2-1, with D perhaps matching TRBD2 (5 bases). Germline-derived CDR1 and CDR2 are LGHDT and YNNKEL (reference sequence). The CDR3 spans 15 residues. V lost 3 bases to trimming and J lost 1 base, with 10 bases between them. The CDR3: CASSHGIWSYNEQFF. For the CDR3, the DNA is TGTGCCAGCAGCCACGGGATCTGGTCCTACAATGAGCAGTTCTTC.

This clone was seen more than once but under ten times. The chain carries TRBV28 and TRBJ1-2; weak D call: TRBD1 (6 bases). The V and J ends lost 3 bases and 8 bases respectively, with 10 bases between them. The CDR3 loop spans 12 amino acids. CDR1 MDHEN and CDR2 SYDVKM come from the germline V gene. In nucleotides, the CDR3 is TGTGCCAGCAGTTTGGGGGCGCGGGGCTACACCTTC. It codes for CASSLGARGYTF.

The chain carries TRBV15 and TRBJ2-7; 9 nucleotides align to TRBD1. The junction had 7 bases not matched to a gene; V was cut back by 7 bases and J by 0 bases. Germline values: CDR1 LNHNV, CDR2 YYDKDF (reference sequence). The CDR3 totals 15 residues. CDR3 amino acids: CATTKRGQGSYEQYF. CDR3 DNA: TGTGCCACCACCAAACGGGGACAGGGCTCCTACGAGCAGTACTTC.

This clone came up many times. The chain is built from TRBV19 and TRBJ2-2, with TRBD1 identical over 7 bases. The J segment lost 5 bases and the V segment lost 6 bases, leaving 6 bases of the junction unmatched. The V gene's germline CDR1 is LNHDA and CDR2 SQIVND (reference sequence). This CDR3 is built from 14 residues. CDR3 DNA sequence: TGTGCCAGTAGAAAGGGGGCAGATACCGGGGAGCTGTTTTTT. Translation: CASRKGADTGELFF.

This clone was detected a few times. This chain links TRBV6-1 with TRBJ1-4, with 9 positions matching TRBD1. The V gene end was trimmed by 6 bases and the J gene end by 7 bases; junction bases not matched to a gene: 9. The germline gives CDR1 MNHNS, CDR2 SASEGT. The CDR3 totals 15 residues. This CDR3 reads CASRASGTGTEKLFF. The CDR3 coding sequence is TGTGCCAGCAGAGCATCCGGGACAGGGACTGAAAAACTGTTTTTT.

This clone occurred many times. The rearrangement joins TRBV6-1 to TRBJ2-7; TRBD1 might be the D (5 bases). Germline loops: CDR1 MNHNS, CDR2 SASEGT. The CDR3 length is 14 residues. V was cut by 1 base and J by 4 bases, with 11 bases left in between. The CDR3 nucleotides read TGTGCCAGCAGTGAAGAAGGCAGGGTTTACGAGCAGTACTTC. Protein sequence: CASSEEGRVYEQYF.

V gene TRBV19 combines with J gene TRBJ1-5, with D maybe TRBD1 (6 bases). Trimming cost V 4 bases and J 0 bases, with 7 bases left between them. The germline V gene encodes CDR1 LNHDA and CDR2 SQIVND (reference sequence). The CDR3 runs to 14 residues. The DNA for the CDR3 is TGTGCCAGTAGTAACAGGGATAGCAATCAGCCCCAGCATTTT. Its translation is CASSNRDSNQPQHF.

This clone has more than one count but fewer than ten. The junction departs from the called germline gene at one end, perhaps through a read error. This chain connects TRBV13 to TRBJ1-1; D unresolved. The germline V gene encodes CDR1 PRHDT and CDR2 FYEKMQ (reference sequence). CDR3 length: 13 residues. The CDR3 DNA is TGTGTCAGCAGCCTTGGACGGGACACTGAAGCTTTCTTT. This encodes CVSSLGRDTEAFF.

This clone was counted between two and nine times. The V call is TRBV6-9, the J call TRBJ1-1, with TRBD1 matching over 7 bases. This CDR3 has 14 residues. CDR1 is MNHGY, CDR2 SVAAGI, per germline. Trimming took 6 bases from V and 1 from J; bases not matched to a gene: 5. The chain's CDR3 is CASRGGQPNTEAFF. CDR3 in DNA: TGTGCCAGCAGAGGGGGACAGCCGAACACTGAAGCTTTCTTT.

This clone occurred many times. V usage is TRBV5-1 and J usage is TRBJ1-1; D is unclear. V gave up 7 bases and J gave up 4 bases, with 17 bases separating them. CDR1 and CDR2 from the germline V gene are SGHRS and YFSETQ. There are 14 residues in the CDR3. CDR3 bases: TGCGCCAGCGGCGCCGGGTCCGGAGGCACTGAAGCTTTCTTT. This codes for CASGAGSGGTEAFF.

The table lists this clone with many counts. This sequence joins TRBV9 and TRBJ1-4; a weak D match, TRBD1 (6 bases). Between the trimmed V and J ends, which lost 4 bases and 10 bases, there was a span of 23 bases. CDR1 is SGDLS and CDR2 is YYNGEE in the germline V gene. The CDR3 extends over 16 amino acids. The DNA for the CDR3 is TGTGCCAGCAGCCCTCCGTTCTCCAGGGGACCCGTAAAACTGTTTTTT. It codes for CASSPPFSRGPVKLFF.

This clone was counted many times. The chain uses TRBV29-1 and TRBJ1-5, with 11 positions matching TRBD1. V shed 4 bases, J shed 5 bases, and the junction held 13 bases outside the gene matches. This CDR3 spans 17 amino acids. CDR1 SQVTM and CDR2 ANQGSEA come from the germline V gene. The CDR3: CSVGGFWDRGFYQPQHF. DNA for the CDR3: TGCAGCGTTGGGGGCTTTTGGGACAGGGGGTTCTATCAGCCCCAGCATTTT.

This clone was recorded many times. CDR3 region: CASSLWDTGSYNEQFF. DNA for the CDR3: TGTGCCAGCAGTTTATGGGACACCGGCAGTTACAATGAGCAGTTCTTC. The rearrangement uses TRBV27 and TRBJ2-1; weak D call: TRBD1 (6 bases). The CDR3 has 16 amino acids. The V gene's germline CDR1 is MNHEY and CDR2 SMNVEV (reference sequence). The ends were cut back, 1 base at V and 4 bases at J, with 14 bases in the middle.

Points on this clone: The junction departs from the called germline gene at one end, perhaps through a read error. The chain carries TRBV6-2 or TRBV6-3 and TRBJ1-2; D gene ambiguous. CDR3 length: 12 residues. Germline assignment: CDR1 MNHEY and CDR2 SVGEGT. The CDR3 here is CAGSYSLSGYTF. As DNA, the CDR3 is TGTGCCGGCAGTTACTCCCTTTCTGGCTACACCTTC.

This clone is medium-sized. The rearrangement uses TRBV20-1 and TRBJ2-7; D is unclear. The CDR3 consists of 9 residues. The germline V gene encodes CDR1 DFQATT and CDR2 SNEGSKA (reference sequence). V lost 6 bases and J 6 bases, leaving 6 bases between the germline ends. The CDR3 DNA sequence: TGCAGTGCCCGCCTCGAGCAGTACTTC. It codes for CSARLEQYF.

As for this clone: One junction end disagrees with the germline gene, perhaps due to a read error. Other DNA sequences within the sample encode an identical CDR3. The chain recombines TRBV7-6 with TRBJ1-5; 7 bases agree with TRBD1. The CDR3 is 14 residues long. Looked up from germline, CDR1 is SGHVS and CDR2 is FNYEAQ. The CDR3 bases are TGCGCCAGCAGCTTAGCCTCGGGAGGGGGCCCCCAGCATTTT. Protein product: CASSLASGGGPQHF.

On this clone itself: The junction departs from germline at one end; a sequencing error may be responsible. The chain links TRBV9 to TRBJ2-3; TRBD2 aligns across 9 bases. Germline V gene lookup returns CDR1 SGDLS and CDR2 YYNGEE. There are 19 residues in the CDR3. The DNA for the CDR3 is TGTGCCAGCAGCGTAGACCCCGAGAGCCTAGCGGGGAGCACTGATACGCAGTATTTT. Protein: CASSVDPESLAGSTDTQYF.

This clone was detected many times. The chain links TRBV5-4 to TRBJ2-7; D may be TRBD2 (5 bases). The CDR3 runs 16 residues. The germline V gene has CDR1 SGHNT and CDR2 YYREEE (reference sequence). V lost 0 bases and J lost 2, with 15 bases in between. CDR3 DNA sequence: TGTGCCAGCAGCTTGGGAGGGTTGCAGATAACCTACGAGCAGTACTTC. Protein product: CASSLGGLQITYEQYF.